The text below deals with one TCR beta chain. Its antigen is still unknown. The data are from a study of T cell responses to AZD1222 COVID-19 vaccine. This CDR3 has 13 amino acids. From germline, CDR1 is ENHRY and CDR2 SYGVKD. Trimming at V came to 8 bases and at J to 4 bases, leaving 7 bases not matched to a gene. Findings and limits, study-wide: Spike regions recognized by vaccine-associated CD4 TCRs spanned the protein, led by 160-218 and 743-854.

The repertoire was sequenced with immunoSEQ multiplex PCR; TCRdb's copy has only in-frame clones and lacks some. The table lists 120,000 to 150,000 clones, around 88% of them singletons. The receptor comes from an adult in good health. The chain has TRBV10-3 and TRBJ1-1; 7 nucleotides align to TRBD1. The input for sequencing was peripheral blood, taken on day 0 of AZD1222 vaccination. For the CDR3, the DNA is TGTGCCATCGTAGGGACAGAAGGCACTGAAGCTTTCTTT. Residues: CAIVGTEGTEAFF.